The 3 T cell receptor beta chains below were found in one sample sequenced in a study of T cell responses to AZD1222 COVID-19 vaccine. TCRdb's table, derived via immunoSEQ multiplex PCR, lists solely in-frame clones and lacks some. The sample carries about 140,000 clones, around 88% recorded once. Sequences were derived from peripheral blood, sampled on day 0 of AZD1222 vaccination. These receptors originate from an adult in good health.

The V call is TRBV28, the J call TRBJ2-1, with D perhaps matching TRBD2 (5 bases). V was shortened by 5 bases and J by 6 bases, with 20 bases between the two germline ends. Germline V gene data show CDR1 as MDHEN and CDR2 as SYDVKM. The CDR3 runs to 16 residues. CDR3 nucleotides: TGTGCCAGCAGTCCTCCTGCCGGGAAGACCTTCAATGAGCAGTTCTTC. It is translated as CASSPPAGKTFNEQFF.

The chain couples TRBV11-2 to TRBJ2-1; D remains ambiguous. Trimming stripped 2 bases from V and 2 bases from J, with 10 bases between. The CDR3 contains 15 residues. Germline-derived CDR1 and CDR2 are SGHAT and FQNNGV. As DNA, the CDR3 is TGTGCCAGCAGCTTATTCACGGGCACCTACAATGAGCAGTTCTTC. Translation: CASSLFTGTYNEQFF.

This clone was seen a handful of times. The chain has TRBV19 and TRBJ1-2; 8 bases agree with TRBD1. Germline-derived CDR1 and CDR2 are LNHDA and SQIVND (reference sequence). The CDR3 totals 18 residues. The ends lost 7 bases at V and 7 bases at J; junction bases unmatched: 23. The CDR3 spells CASTKVGEAGGVRGGYTF. For the CDR3, the DNA is TGTGCCAGTACGAAGGTGGGTGAGGCAGGGGGCGTTCGCGGTGGCTACACCTTC.